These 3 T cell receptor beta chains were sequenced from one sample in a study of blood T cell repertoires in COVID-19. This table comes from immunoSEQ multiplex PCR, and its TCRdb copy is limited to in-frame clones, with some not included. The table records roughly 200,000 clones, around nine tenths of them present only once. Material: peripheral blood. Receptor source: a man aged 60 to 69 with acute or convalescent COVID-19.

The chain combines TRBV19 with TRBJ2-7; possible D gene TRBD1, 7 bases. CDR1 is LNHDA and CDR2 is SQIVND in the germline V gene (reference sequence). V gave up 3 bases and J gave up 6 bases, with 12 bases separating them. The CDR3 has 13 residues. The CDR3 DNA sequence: TGTGCCAGTAGTATGGGCAGGGGGGCCGAGCAGTACTTC. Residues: CASSMGRGAEQYF.

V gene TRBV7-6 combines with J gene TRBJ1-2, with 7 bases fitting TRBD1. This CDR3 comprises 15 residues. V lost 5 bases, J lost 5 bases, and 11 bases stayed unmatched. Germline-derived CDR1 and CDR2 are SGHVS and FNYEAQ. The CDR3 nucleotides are TGTGCCAGCAGCACGGGACAGCTTCGGGGGTATGGCTACACCTTC. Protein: CASSTGQLRGYGYTF.

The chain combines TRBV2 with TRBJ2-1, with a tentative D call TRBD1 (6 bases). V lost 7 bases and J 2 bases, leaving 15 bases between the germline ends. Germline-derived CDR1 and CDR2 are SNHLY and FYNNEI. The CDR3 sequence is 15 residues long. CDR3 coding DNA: TGTGCCAGCACATCAGGGGCGACTCCCTACAATGAGCAGTTCTTC. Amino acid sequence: CASTSGATPYNEQFF.